The source of this T cell receptor beta chain is a study of T cells in Graves' hyperthyroidism and ophthalmopathy. The overall study: Peripheral blood samples were taken at initial diagnosis, prior to any treatment.

At least ten counts were recorded for this clonotype. Its antigen is currently unknown. Whole-study findings and limits: It was a median about 6.5 months before onset that the model predicted ophthalmopathy. Most thyroid-expanded clonotypes above 0.001 were also found in blood.

Before ophthalmopathy appeared, progressors gave blood at initial hyperthyroidism diagnosis. The V end was cut by 5 bases, the J end by 6 bases, with 14 bases between. CDR1 MNHEY and CDR2 SMNVEV come from the germline V gene (reference sequence). The CDR3 length is 13 residues. Amplified regions were TCR beta CDR3 sequences from RNA transcripts. TCR CDR3 regions were first amplified by RT-PCR with HTBI primers. TCRdb re-derived calls from the multiplex PCR reads in MiXCR, one entry per CDR3 protein. This table has 550,000 to 650,000 distinct CDR3 sequences, approximately 14% appearing once. Sequencing was performed on blood. The chain carries TRBV27 and TRBJ2-7, with D perhaps being TRBD1 or TRBD2 (7 bases each). This clonotype was obtained from a woman aged 25 to 39 with Graves' hyperthyroidism that later progressed to Graves' ophthalmopathy. Here the CDR3 DNA reads TGTGCCAGCAGTCCAGGGGGAGGGGGCGAGCAGTACTTC. It codes for CASSPGGGGEQYF.